The T cell receptor (beta chain) described here comes from a study of shared clonotypes between healthy human individuals (dated by TCRdb to the early 2020s). For context, the study as a whole: The cohort comprised a couple of women and a few men aged 18 to 49 years. For each donor, three plates each were used for CD4 naive and CD4 memory, two plates were used for CD8 naive, and one plate was used for CD8 memory. The study deeply sequenced blood TCR repertoires of about 5 healthy adults to estimate repertoire size and the extent of clonotype sharing between individuals. Libraries were prepared and TCR repertoires were sequenced by different laboratories using diverse techniques, in order to increase sequencing depth and limit assay-specific biases. Each donor's leukapheresis produced roughly between roughly 0.85 and 9.5 billion PBMCs.

TCR CDR3 regions were amplified from genomic DNA by multiplex PCR using the deep immunoSEQ assay. For each cell subset, the extracted genomic DNA was distributed evenly across all wells of several immunoSEQ 96-well plates, and each plate served as one replicate. Each replicate PCR for sorted subsets received approximately 220 ng genomic DNA, equal to about 30,000 T cell genomes. The purified libraries were quantified using a Qubit 3.0 fluorometer, sized with a Bioanalyzer 2100, and then quantified again using the KAPA Library Quantification kit. Each immunoSEQ 96-well plate was sequenced on its own single-read 150-cycle Illumina NextSeq 550 flow cell. From the authors' description of their analysis: Because the immunoSEQ output held only junctional sequences and lacked quality scores, the filtering could not match the filtering applied to full-length reads. Sequences were annotated with PyIR, a Python wrapper for IgBLAST v1.9, using IMGT germline references to assign V/J genes and CDR3. Reads were removed for weak V/J assignments (E-value above 1e-6), missing CDR3, stop codons, out-of-frame junctions, or ambiguous translated residues. V3J clonotypes were defined by identical inferred V gene, J gene, and CDR3 amino acid sequence. The percentage overlap between two repertoires was calculated by dividing the number of shared unique clonotypes by the size of the smaller repertoire. Three approaches were used to assess repertoire richness: RTK rarefaction, the Chao1 estimator, and Recon v2.1 estimates of unobserved clonotypes. Generation probabilities were computed with OLGA for all TCRbeta clonotypes obtained by the gDNA method from four donors. In TCRdb, the immuneACCESS table is reduced to in-frame sequences with V and J assigned. These tables do not hold every clone; where another copy was compared, an unresolved V gene accounts for under half, and the others remain unexplained. Clonal size and the V and J genes are those of that table, whereas D and trimming came from the DNA. The sample records more than 400,000 clones, about 95% of which are singletons. The ten most abundant clones make up 0.055% to 0.075% of the sample.

On this clone itself: The antigen this receptor binds is unknown. No base quality information exists; no much larger clone differs at one position.

What the study reported, not specific to this receptor: Higher generation probabilities were observed for clonotypes shared by all four sorted-subset donors than for non-shared clonotypes. Naive subsets generally had larger estimated clonotype richness than memory subsets did. Across a handful of donors, approximately 4.9% of naive CD4, roughly 3.4% of naive CD8, 2.3% of memory CD4, and about 0.44% of memory CD8 clonotypes were shared. Sampling was restricted to blood, and TCR repertoires in tissue are likely to differ from TCR repertoires in blood. The genetic and exposure-history diversity represented was limited by the small number of donors. Rarefaction of sorted-subset datasets indicated incomplete sequencing despite the large sequencing depth. Pairwise subsampling indicated that sequencing depth was expected to affect the degree of clonotype sharing among donors.

The CDR3 runs 16 amino acids, cysteine and phenylalanine included. The only DNA kept is the CDR3, 48 bases in frame from the first base. Cut back by 0 bases and 0 bases, the V and J ends lie 12 bases apart. CDR1 GTSNPN and CDR2 SVGIG are derived from the germline V gene (reference sequence). Healthy HIV-negative adults with no recently reported acute infections or vaccinations were included as donors. Only Caucasian adults living in Nashville, Tennessee, USA were represented among the donors. Magnetic negative selection was used to enrich CD4+ T cells, after which naive cells were positively selected on CD45RA and the negative fraction became the memory subset. After blood collection by leukapheresis, PBMCs were isolated using Ficoll-Histopaque density gradient centrifugation and then cryopreserved in the vapor phase of liquid nitrogen. Analytical flow cytometry was used to check the purity and quantity of each magnetically sorted T cell population. From each sorted fraction, genomic DNA was isolated and quantified by UV absorbance on a Nanodrop 2000c.

The sample consisted of naive CD4+ T cells sorted from blood. The cell subset or site label, as the study defines it: CD45RA+ positively selected. This TCR was recovered from a woman younger than 45 in good health. The V and J genes are TRBV30 and TRBJ1-3, with the D gene not confidently named. Here the CDR3 is given as CAWSVLTINSGNTIYF. The nucleotide sequence reads TGTGCCTGGAGTGTATTGACCATCAACTCTGGAAACACCATATATTTT.